The next 17 T cell receptor beta chains were all read from a single sample in a study of regulatory T cells in long-lasting Graves disease. Investigators prepared the TCR beta libraries by applying iRepertoire HTBI primers and Arm-PCR of CDR3 regions. TCRdb re-analysed the multiplex PCR reads in MiXCR, keeping a single row per CDR3 protein. Of roughly 360,000 distinct CDR3 sequences listed, approximately 25% are singletons. Time point described: persistent/refractory GD, antithyroid drugs over 5 years with positive TRAb. PBMCs provided the RNA from which the TCR library was made. The material sequenced was peripheral blood mononuclear cells (PBMCs), taken when the disease was refractory, from a patient treated with antithyroid drugs. The receptors stem from a woman aged 40 to 49 with Graves disease.

This clonotype was counted many times. Here the CDR3 DNA reads TGTGCCAGCAGTCGGGACTACCGCACCGGGGAGCTGTTTTTT. Translated, it gives CASSRDYRTGELFF. The rearrangement uses TRBV6-2 or TRBV6-3 and TRBJ2-2; 7 bases are a match to TRBD2. Germline CDR1 and CDR2: MNHEY and SVGEGT. CDR3 size: 14 residues. V trimming: 5 bases; J trimming: 4 bases; junction bases outside the gene matches: 4.

The genes are TRBV12-3 or TRBV12-4 and TRBJ1-5, with D possibly matching TRBD1 (5 bases). V was clipped by 1 base and J by 4 bases, with 8 bases between them. The CDR3 spans 14 residues. CDR3 in amino acids: CASSLGTRNQPQHF. Here the CDR3 DNA reads TGTGCCAGCAGTTTAGGGACACGAAATCAGCCCCAGCATTTT.

This clonotype was found many times. This rearrangement joins TRBV2 to TRBJ1-5; D ambiguous. The CDR3 is made up of 13 amino acids. Germline V gives CDR1 SNHLY, CDR2 FYNNEI. Trimming shortened V by 5 bases and J by 1 base, and 6 bases separated the two germline ends. Written as DNA, the CDR3 is TGTGCCAGCAGTTCAGTGAGCAATCAGCCCCAGCATTTT. Protein sequence: CASSSVSNQPQHF.

This clonotype showed up just a few times. This chain joins TRBV28 and TRBJ1-2; maybe TRBD1 (5 bases). Germline V lookup: CDR1 MDHEN, CDR2 SYDVKM. V shed 5 bases and J shed 0 bases, with 13 bases lying between them. This CDR3 has 15 amino acids. CDR3 sequence reads: CASSQGRRANYGYTF. The CDR3 nucleotides are TGTGCCAGCAGTCAGGGACGGAGAGCTAACTATGGCTACACCTTC.

In this sample, this clonotype turned up a few times. This sequence joins TRBV10-3 and TRBJ1-5, with D perhaps TRBD1 (5 bases). Trimming shortened V by 10 bases and J by 6 bases, and 25 bases separated the two germline ends. The CDR3 runs to 16 residues. Germline CDR1 reads ENHRY; CDR2 reads SYGVKD. In DNA form, the CDR3 reads TGTGCCACCAGAACTCAGGGAGGAGGTCTGGTTCAGCCCCAGCATTTT. Its protein product is CATRTQGGGLVQPQHF.

The table lists this clonotype with a few counts. This chain uses TRBV10-2 with TRBJ1-5; no definite D call. The CDR3 loop spans 15 amino acids. Germline V lookup: CDR1 WSHSY, CDR2 SAAADI. Between the trimmed V and J ends, which lost 0 bases and 0 bases, there was a span of 6 bases. This chain's CDR3 is CASSESQVSNQPQHF. The CDR3 DNA reads TGCGCCAGCAGTGAGTCGCAGGTTAGCAATCAGCCCCAGCATTTT.

The chain couples TRBV27 to TRBJ2-4; TRBD2 aligns across 11 bases. The CDR3 totals 16 residues. Germline V gene sequence: CDR1 MNHEY, CDR2 SMNVEV (reference sequence). Losses at the gene ends were 6 bases for V and 0 bases for J; bases not matched to a gene: 4. In DNA, the CDR3 is TGTGCCAGCAGCTTTGGACTAGCGGGAGCCAAAAACATTCAGTACTTC. Residues: CASSFGLAGAKNIQYF.

The rearrangement joins TRBV7-2 to TRBJ2-6; the D gene is possibly TRBD1 (5 bases). V was trimmed by 0 bases and J by 0 bases, leaving 9 bases between them. In germline, CDR1 is SGHTA, CDR2 FQGNSA. The CDR3 totals 17 residues. The CDR3 bases are TGTGCCAGCAGCTTAGCGCACAGGCTCTCTGGGGCCAACGTCCTGACTTTC. Amino acids: CASSLAHRLSGANVLTF.

V and J are TRBV20-1 and TRBJ2-7; 9 positions match TRBD2. The CDR3 covers 15 residues. The V and J ends lost 0 bases and 3 bases, in that order; junction bases with no gene match: 6. Germline V gene data show CDR1 as DFQATT and CDR2 as SNEGSKA (reference sequence). The CDR3: CSARDQASGNYEQYF. CDR3 DNA sequence: TGCAGTGCTAGAGATCAGGCTAGCGGGAACTACGAGCAGTACTTC.

This clonotype was counted at least ten times. The chain combines TRBV27 with TRBJ2-7; D may match TRBD1 or TRBD2 (6 bases each). Trimming shortened V by 0 bases and J by 3 bases, and 12 bases separated the two germline ends. The CDR3 spans 15 residues. Per germline, CDR1 MNHEY and CDR2 SMNVEV (reference sequence). As DNA, the CDR3 is TGTGCCAGCAGTTTATCTGGGGGGCTAAGCTACGAGCAGTACTTC. The encoded protein is CASSLSGGLSYEQYF.

At least ten counts were recorded for this clonotype. This chain links TRBV2 with TRBJ2-7; perhaps TRBD2 as D (5 bases). Trimming removed 3 bases at V and 2 bases at J, with 8 bases between. Germline CDR1 reads SNHLY; CDR2 reads FYNNEI. The CDR3 loop spans 13 amino acids. The CDR3, as DNA: TGTGCCAGCAGTGACGGGGAGCCCTACGAGCAGTACTTC. Protein: CASSDGEPYEQYF.

This clonotype was observed at least ten times. CDR3 protein: CASGRDRGSHEQYF. The CDR3 region has the DNA TGTGCCAGCGGACGGGACAGGGGCTCACACGAGCAGTACTTC. This chain connects TRBV6-1 to TRBJ2-7; 10 bases fit TRBD1. J lost 5 bases, V lost 8 bases, and 9 bases had no gene match. This CDR3 comprises 14 residues. Looked up from germline, CDR1 is MNHNS and CDR2 is SASEGT.

This clonotype was detected ten times or more. This sequence joins TRBV6-1 and TRBJ2-7; weak D call: TRBD2 (7 bases). Trimming cost V 7 bases and J 5 bases, with 18 bases left between them. The CDR3 length is 14 residues. Germline CDR1 is MNHNS and CDR2 is SASEGT. CDR3: CASTPWGGANEQYF. CDR3 nucleotides: TGTGCCAGCACCCCCTGGGGGGGGGCGAACGAGCAGTACTTC.

The CDR3 coding sequence is TGTGCCAGCAGTTTCGAGACAGGAGAAATTAGAGAGTTCTTC. It codes for CASSFETGEIREFF. The chain uses TRBV28 and TRBJ2-1, with D perhaps matching TRBD1 (6 bases). Germline CDR1 and CDR2: MDHEN and SYDVKM. This CDR3 contains 14 residues. The germline V and J ends were trimmed by 3 bases and 14 bases, with 20 bases remaining between them.

The chain employs TRBV29-1 and TRBJ2-2, with D unclear. The CDR3 spans 15 residues. V lost 6 bases, J lost 1 base, and 15 bases lay in between. The germline CDR1 and CDR2 sequences are SQVTM and ANQGSEA. The CDR3 DNA is TGCAGCGTCGATCTGGGAACGAGGAACACCGGGGAGCTGTTTTTT. It yields the protein CSVDLGTRNTGELFF.

This clonotype was counted between two and nine times. This chain joins TRBV19 and TRBJ1-1; TRBD1 matches 11 bases. Germline-derived CDR1 and CDR2 are LNHDA and SQIVND (reference sequence). The CDR3 is 17 residues long. V trimming: 5 bases; J trimming: 0 bases; junction bases outside the gene matches: 8. The CDR3 DNA reads TGTGCCAGTAGTCACTGGACAGGGGGCGGGGTGAACACTGAAGCTTTCTTT. Amino acids: CASSHWTGGGVNTEAFF.

The gene calls are TRBV19 and TRBJ2-1; the D gene is possibly TRBD2 (5 bases). V was cut by 6 bases and J by 9 bases, with 12 bases left in between. Germline loops: CDR1 LNHDA, CDR2 SQIVND (reference sequence). This CDR3 contains 12 residues. The CDR3 DNA follows: TGTGCCAGTAGGTTAACCCGGGGTGAGCAGTTCTTC. This sequence encodes CASRLTRGEQFF. The whole variable domain, remainder taken from reference TRBV19 and TRBJ2-1, is DGGITQSPKYLFRKEGQNVTLSCEQNLNHDAMYWYRQDPGQGLRLIYYSQIVNDFQKGDIAEGYSVSREKKESFPLTVTSAQKNPTAFYLCASRLTRGEQFFGPGTRLTVL.